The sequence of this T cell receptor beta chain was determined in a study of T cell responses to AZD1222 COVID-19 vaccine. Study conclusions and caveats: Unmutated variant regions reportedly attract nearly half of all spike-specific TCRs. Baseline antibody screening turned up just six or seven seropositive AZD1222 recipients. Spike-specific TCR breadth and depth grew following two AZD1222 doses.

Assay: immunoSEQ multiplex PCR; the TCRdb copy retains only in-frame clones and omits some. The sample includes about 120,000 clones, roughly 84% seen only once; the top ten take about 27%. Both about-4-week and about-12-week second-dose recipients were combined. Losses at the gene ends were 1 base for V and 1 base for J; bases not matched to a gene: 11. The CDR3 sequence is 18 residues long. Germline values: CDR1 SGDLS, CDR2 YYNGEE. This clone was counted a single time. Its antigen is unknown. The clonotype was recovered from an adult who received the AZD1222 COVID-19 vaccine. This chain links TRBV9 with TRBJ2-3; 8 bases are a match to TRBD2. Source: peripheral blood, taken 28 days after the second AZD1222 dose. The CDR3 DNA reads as TGTGCCAGCAGCGTATCGCGGGGGGATGGGGGACGCACAGATACGCAGTATTTT. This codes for CASSVSRGDGGRTDTQYF.